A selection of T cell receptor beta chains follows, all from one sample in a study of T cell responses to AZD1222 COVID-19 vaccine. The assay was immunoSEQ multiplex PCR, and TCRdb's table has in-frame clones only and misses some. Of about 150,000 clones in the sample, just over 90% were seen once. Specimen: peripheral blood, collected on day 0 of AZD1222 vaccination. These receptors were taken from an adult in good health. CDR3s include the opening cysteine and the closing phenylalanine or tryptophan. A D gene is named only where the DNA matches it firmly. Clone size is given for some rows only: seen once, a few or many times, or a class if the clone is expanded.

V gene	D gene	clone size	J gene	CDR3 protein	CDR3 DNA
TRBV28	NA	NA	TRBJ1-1	CASSLTENTEAFF	TGTGCCAGCAGTTTAACGGAGAACACTGAAGCTTTCTTT
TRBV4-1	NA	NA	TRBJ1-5	CASSQDWGPLQPQHF	TGCGCCAGCAGCCAAGATTGGGGGCCCCTTCAGCCCCAGCATTTT
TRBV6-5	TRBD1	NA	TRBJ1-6	CASSWDRDNSPLHF	TGTGCCAGCAGTTGGGACAGGGATAATTCACCCCTCCACTTT
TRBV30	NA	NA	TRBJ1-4	CAWSPVRGNEKLFF	TGTGCCTGGAGTCCAGTCAGGGGCAATGAAAAACTGTTTTTT
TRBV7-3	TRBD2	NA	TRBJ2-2	CASSLAGAGELFF	TGTGCCAGCAGCTTAGCGGGAGCCGGGGAGCTGTTTTTT
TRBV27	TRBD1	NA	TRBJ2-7	CASSPRTGREYF	TGTGCCAGCAGTCCGCGGACAGGGCGCGAGTACTTC
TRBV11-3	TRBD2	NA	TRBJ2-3	CASSLDRTSGTDTQYF	TGTGCCAGCAGCTTAGATCGGACTAGCGGCACAGATACGCAGTATTTT
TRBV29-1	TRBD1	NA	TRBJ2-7	CSVERDRGNEQYF	TGCAGCGTTGAGCGGGACAGGGGCAACGAGCAGTACTTC
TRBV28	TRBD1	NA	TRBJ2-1	CASSFFSRGTNEQFF	TGTGCCAGCAGTTTCTTCTCCAGGGGGACGAATGAGCAGTTCTTC
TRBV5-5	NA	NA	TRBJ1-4	CASSFSINEKLFF	TGTGCCAGCAGCTTCAGCATTAATGAAAAACTGTTTTTT
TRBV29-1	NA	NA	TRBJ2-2	CSVEWGTGELFF	TGCAGCGTTGAGTGGGGCACCGGGGAGCTGTTTTTT
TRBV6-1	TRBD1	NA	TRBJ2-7	CASSARQGALNRLSYEQYF	TGTGCCAGCAGTGCCAGACAGGGGGCGTTAAATAGGCTTTCCTACGAGCAGTACTTC
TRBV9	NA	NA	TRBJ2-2	CASSPWDGGTGELFF	TGTGCCAGCAGCCCATGGGACGGTGGCACCGGGGAGCTGTTTTTT
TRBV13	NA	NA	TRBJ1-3	CASTFRTGNTIYF	TGTGCCAGCACCTTCCGAACTGGAAACACCATATATTTT
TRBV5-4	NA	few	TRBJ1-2	CASSFGQQSYGYTF	TGTGCCAGCAGCTTTGGACAACAGAGCTATGGCTACACCTTC
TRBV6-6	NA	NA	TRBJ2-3	CASSYGGTDTQYF	TGTGCCAGCAGTTACGGCGGCACAGATACGCAGTATTTT
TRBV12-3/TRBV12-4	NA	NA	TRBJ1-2	CASSSGLGRYTF	TGTGCCAGCAGTTCCGGGTTGGGGCGCTACACCTTC
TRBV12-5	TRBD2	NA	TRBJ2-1	CASGFAGLADSYNEQFF	TGTGCTAGTGGTTTTGCTGGACTAGCGGACTCCTACAATGAGCAGTTCTTC